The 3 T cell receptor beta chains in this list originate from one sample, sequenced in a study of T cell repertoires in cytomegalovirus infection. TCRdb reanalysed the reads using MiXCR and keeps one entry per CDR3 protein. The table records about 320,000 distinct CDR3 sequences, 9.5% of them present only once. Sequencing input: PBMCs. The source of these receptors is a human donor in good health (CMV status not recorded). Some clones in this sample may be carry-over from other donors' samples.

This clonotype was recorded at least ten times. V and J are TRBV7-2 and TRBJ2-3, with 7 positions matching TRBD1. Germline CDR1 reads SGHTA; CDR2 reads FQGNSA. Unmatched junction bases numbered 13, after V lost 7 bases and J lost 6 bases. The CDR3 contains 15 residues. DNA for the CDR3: TGTGCCAGCACAAATAGGCAGGGGGTCCCTGATACGCAGTATTTT. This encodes CASTNRQGVPDTQYF.

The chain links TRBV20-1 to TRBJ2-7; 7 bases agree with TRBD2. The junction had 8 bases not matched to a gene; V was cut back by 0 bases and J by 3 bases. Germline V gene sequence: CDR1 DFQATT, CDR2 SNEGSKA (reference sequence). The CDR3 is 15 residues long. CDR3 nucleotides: TGCAGTGCTAGAGATCTAGTTGGACTAGTCTACGAGCAGTACTTC. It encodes CSARDLVGLVYEQYF.

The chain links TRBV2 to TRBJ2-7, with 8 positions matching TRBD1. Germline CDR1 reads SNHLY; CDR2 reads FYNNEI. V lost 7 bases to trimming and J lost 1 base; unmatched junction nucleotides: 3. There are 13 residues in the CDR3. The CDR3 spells CASTGQGSYEQYF. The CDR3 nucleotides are TGTGCCAGCACCGGACAGGGTTCCTACGAGCAGTACTTC.